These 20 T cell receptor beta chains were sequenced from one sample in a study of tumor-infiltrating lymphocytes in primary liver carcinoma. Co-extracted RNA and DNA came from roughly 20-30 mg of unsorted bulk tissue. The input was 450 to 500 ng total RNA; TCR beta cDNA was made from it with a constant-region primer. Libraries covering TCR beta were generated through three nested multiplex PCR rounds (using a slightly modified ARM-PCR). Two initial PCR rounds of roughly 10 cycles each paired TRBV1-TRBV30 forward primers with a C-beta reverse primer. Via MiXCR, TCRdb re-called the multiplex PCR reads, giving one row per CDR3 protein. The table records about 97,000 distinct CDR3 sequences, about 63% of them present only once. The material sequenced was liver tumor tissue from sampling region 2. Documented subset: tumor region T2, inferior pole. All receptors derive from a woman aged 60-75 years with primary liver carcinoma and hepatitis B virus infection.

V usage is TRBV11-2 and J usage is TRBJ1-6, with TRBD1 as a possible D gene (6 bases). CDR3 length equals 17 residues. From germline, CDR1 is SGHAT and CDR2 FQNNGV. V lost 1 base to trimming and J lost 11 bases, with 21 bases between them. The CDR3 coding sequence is TGTGCCAGCAGCTTAGGTAGGGAAACAGGGCACAATCCACCCCTCCACTTT. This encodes CASSLGRETGHNPPLHF.

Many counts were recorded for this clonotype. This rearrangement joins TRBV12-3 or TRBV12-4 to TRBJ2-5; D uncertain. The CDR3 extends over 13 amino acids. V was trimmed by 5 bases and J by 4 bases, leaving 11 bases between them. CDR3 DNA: TGTGCCAGCAGTCACGGTATGGGAGAGACCCAGTACTTC. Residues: CASSHGMGETQYF.

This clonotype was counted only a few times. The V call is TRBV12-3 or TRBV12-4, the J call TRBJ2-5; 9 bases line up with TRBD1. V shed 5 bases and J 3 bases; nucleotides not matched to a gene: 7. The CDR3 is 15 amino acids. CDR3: CASSKTGGREETQYF. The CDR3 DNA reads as TGTGCCAGCAGTAAAACAGGGGGCCGGGAAGAGACCCAGTACTTC.

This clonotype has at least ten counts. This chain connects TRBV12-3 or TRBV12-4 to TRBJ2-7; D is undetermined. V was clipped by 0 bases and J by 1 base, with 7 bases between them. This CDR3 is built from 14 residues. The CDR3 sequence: CASSLAAGSYEQYF. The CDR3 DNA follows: TGTGCCAGCAGTTTAGCTGCTGGGTCCTACGAGCAGTACTTC.

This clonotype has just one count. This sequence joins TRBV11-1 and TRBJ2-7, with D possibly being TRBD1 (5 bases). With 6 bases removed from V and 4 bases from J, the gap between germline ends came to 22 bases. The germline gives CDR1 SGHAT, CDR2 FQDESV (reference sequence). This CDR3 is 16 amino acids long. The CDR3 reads CASSFRPKGALYEQYF. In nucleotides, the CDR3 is TGTGCCAGCAGTTTCAGGCCCAAAGGGGCCCTTTACGAGCAGTACTTC.

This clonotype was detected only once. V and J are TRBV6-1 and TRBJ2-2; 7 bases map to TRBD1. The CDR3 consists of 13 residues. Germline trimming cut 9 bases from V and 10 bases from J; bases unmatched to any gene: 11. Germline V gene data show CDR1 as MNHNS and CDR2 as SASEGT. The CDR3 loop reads CASKGAGSTELFF. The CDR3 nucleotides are TGTGCCAGTAAGGGGGCAGGGAGTACGGAGCTGTTTTTT.

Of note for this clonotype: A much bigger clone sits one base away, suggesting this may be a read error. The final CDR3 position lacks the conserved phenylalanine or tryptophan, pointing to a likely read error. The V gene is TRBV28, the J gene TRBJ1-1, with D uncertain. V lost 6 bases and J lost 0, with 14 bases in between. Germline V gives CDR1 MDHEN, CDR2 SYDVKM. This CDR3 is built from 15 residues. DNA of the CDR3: TGTGCCAGCAGGGAGATTGGACGGGTGAACACTGAAGCTTTCTAT. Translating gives CASREIGRVNTEAFY.

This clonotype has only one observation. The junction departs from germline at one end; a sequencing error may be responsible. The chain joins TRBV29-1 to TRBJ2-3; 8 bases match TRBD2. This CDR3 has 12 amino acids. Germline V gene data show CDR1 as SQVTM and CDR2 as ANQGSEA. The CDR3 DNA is TGTAGCGGGGTGACGCACACAGTTACGCAGTATTTT. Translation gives CSGVTHTVTQYF.

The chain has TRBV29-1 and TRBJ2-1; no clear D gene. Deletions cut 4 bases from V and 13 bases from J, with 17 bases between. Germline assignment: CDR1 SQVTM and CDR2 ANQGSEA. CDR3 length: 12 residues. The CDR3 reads CSVGLTNSDQFF. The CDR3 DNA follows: TGCAGCGTTGGACTTACGAACAGCGATCAGTTCTTC.

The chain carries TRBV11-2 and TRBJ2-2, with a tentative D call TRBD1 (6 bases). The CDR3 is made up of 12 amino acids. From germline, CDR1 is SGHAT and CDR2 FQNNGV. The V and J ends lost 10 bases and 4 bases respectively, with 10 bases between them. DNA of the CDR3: TGTGCCAACAGGGTGAGCACCGGGGAGCTGTTTTTT. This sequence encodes CANRVSTGELFF.

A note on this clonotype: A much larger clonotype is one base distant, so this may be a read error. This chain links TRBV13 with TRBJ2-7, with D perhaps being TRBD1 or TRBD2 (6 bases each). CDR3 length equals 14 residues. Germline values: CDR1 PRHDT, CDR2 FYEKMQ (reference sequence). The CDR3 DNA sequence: TGTACCAGCAGCGGAGGGGGTGGGGGCTACGAGCAGTACTTC. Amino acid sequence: CTSSGGGGGYEQYF.

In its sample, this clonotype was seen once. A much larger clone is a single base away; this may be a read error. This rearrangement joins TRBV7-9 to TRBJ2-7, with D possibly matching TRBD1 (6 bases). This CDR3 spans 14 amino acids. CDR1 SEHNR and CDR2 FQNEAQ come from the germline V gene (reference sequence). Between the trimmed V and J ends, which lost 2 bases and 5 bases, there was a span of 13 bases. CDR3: CASSLTGSRNEQYF. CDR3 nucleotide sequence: TGTGCCAGCAGCTTAACAGGGTCGAGGAACGAGCAGTACTTC.

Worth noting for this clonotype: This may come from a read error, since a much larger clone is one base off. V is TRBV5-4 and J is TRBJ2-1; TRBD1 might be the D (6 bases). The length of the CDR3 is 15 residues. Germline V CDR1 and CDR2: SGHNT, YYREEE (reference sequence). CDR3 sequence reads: CASSLGQAGLNEQLF. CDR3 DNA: TGTGCCAGCAGCTTGGGACAGGCGGGTCTCAATGAGCAGCTCTTC.

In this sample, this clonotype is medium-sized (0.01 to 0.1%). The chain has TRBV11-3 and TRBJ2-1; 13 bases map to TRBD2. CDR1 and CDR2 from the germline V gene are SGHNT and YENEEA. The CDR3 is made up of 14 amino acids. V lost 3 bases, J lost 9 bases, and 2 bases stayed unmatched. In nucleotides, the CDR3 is TGTGCCAGCAGCTTGGGACTAGCGGGAATTGAGCAGTTCTTC. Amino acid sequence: CASSLGLAGIEQFF.

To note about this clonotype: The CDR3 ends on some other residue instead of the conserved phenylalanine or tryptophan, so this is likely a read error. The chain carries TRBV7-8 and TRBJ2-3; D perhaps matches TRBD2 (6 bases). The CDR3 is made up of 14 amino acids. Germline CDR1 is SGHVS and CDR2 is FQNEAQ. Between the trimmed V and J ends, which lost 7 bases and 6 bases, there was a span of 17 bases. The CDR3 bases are TGTGCCAGCACCCCGGTGACTAGGGCGGATACGCAGTATCTT. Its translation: CASTPVTRADTQYL.

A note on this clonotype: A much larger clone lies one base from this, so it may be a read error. CDR3 DNA: TGTGCCAGCAGCCAAGGGGGAACTGCTGAGCAGTACTTC. Its protein product is CASSQGGTAEQYF. This chain uses TRBV14 with TRBJ2-7; D remains unclear. Trimming cost V 1 base and J 7 bases, with 11 bases left between them. The CDR3 runs to 13 residues. Germline loops: CDR1 SGHDN, CDR2 FVKESK.

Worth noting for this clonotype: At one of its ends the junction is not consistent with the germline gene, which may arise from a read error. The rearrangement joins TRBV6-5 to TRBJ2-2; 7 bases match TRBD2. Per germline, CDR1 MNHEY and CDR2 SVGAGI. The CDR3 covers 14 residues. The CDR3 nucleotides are TGTGCCGGCGGAAAAGCGGGAAGGACCGGCGAGCTGTTTTTT. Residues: CAGGKAGRTGELFF.

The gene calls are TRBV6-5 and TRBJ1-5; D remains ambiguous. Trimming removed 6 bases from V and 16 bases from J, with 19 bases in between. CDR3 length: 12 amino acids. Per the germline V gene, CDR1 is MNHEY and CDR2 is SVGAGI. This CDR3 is CASRDLTKLQHF. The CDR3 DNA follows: TGTGCCAGCAGGGACCTGACTAAGCTCCAACATTTT.

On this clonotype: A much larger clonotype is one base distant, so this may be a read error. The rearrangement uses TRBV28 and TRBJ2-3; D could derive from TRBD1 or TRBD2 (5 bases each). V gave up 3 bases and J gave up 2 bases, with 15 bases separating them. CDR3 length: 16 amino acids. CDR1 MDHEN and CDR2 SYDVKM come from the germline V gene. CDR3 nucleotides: TGTGCCAGCAGTTTGGGCCCCTGGGACCCCACAGATACGCAGTATTTT. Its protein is CASSLGPWDPTDTQYF.

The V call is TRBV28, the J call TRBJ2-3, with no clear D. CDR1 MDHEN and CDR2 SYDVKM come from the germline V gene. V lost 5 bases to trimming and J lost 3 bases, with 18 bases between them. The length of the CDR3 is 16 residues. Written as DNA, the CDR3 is TGTGCCAGCAGTCCGCCGGTGAGGCTTGTGACAGATACGCAGTATTTT. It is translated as CASSPPVRLVTDTQYF.